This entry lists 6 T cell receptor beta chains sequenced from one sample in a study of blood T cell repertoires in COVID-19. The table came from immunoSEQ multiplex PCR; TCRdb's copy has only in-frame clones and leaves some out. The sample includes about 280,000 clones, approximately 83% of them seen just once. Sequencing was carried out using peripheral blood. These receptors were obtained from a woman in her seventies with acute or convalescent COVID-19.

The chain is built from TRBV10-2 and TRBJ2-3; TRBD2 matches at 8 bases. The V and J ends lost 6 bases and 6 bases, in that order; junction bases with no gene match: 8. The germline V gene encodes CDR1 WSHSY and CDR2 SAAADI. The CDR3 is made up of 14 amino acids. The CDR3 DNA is TGCGCCAGCAGCGTGAGCGGGGGCGGCGATACGCAGTATTTT. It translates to CASSVSGGGDTQYF.

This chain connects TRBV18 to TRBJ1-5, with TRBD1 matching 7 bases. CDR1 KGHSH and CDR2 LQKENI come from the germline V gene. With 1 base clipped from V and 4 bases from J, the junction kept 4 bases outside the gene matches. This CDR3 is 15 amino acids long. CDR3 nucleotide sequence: TGTGCCAGCTCACCACAGGGGGCTACGAATCAGCCCCAGCATTTT. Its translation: CASSPQGATNQPQHF.

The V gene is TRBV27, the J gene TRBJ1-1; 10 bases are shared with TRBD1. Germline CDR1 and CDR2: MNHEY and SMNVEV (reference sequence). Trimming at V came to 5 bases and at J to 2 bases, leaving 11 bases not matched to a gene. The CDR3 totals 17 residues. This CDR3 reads CASSPLLATGGNTEAFF. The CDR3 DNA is TGTGCCAGCAGTCCCCTCCTCGCGACAGGGGGCAACACTGAAGCTTTCTTT.

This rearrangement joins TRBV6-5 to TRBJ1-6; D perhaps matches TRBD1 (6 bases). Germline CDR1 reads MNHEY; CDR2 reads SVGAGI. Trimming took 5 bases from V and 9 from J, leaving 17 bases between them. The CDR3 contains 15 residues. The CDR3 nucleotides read TGTGCCAGCAGTAATAAGGGGGAGATAAGTTCACCCCTCCACTTT. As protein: CASSNKGEISSPLHF.

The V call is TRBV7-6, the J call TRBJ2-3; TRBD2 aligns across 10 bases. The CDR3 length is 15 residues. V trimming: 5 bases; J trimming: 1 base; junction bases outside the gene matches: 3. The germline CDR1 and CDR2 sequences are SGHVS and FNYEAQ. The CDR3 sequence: CASSPSGGRTDTQYF. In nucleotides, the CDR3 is TGTGCCAGCAGCCCTAGCGGGGGTCGCACAGATACGCAGTATTTT.

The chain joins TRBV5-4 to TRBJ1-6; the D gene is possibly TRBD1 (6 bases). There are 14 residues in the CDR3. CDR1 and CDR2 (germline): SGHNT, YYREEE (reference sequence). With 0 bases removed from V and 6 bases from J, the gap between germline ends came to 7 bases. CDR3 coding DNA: TGTGCCAGCAGCTTGGACAGGGTTAATTCACCCCTCCACTTT. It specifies CASSLDRVNSPLHF.